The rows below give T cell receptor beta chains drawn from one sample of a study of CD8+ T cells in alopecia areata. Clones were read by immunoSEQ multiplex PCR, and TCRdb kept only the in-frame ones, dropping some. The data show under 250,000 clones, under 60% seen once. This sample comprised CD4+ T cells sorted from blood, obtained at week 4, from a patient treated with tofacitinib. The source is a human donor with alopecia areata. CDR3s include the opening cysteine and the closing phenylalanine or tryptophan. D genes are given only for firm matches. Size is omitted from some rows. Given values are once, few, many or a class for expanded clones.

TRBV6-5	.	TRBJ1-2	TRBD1	CASRQTQGARGYTF	TGTGCCAGCAGACAGACACAGGGGGCGCGCGGCTACACCTTC
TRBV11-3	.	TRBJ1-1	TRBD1	CASSLGTTGGLTNTEAFF	TGTGCCAGCAGCTTAGGGACCACAGGGGGCTTAACGAACACTGAAGCTTTCTTT
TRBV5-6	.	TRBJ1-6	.	CASSFGVGESPLHF	TGTGCCAGCAGCTTTGGTGTAGGAGAATCACCCCTCCACTTT
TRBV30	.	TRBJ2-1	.	CAWSSGTPRYNEQFF	TGTGCCTGGAGTAGTGGTACTCCACGCTACAATGAGCAGTTCTTC
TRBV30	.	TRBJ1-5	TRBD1	CAWSPPGQSNQPQHF	TGTGCCTGGAGTCCTCCGGGACAGTCAAATCAGCCCCAGCATTTT
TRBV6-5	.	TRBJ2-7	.	CASSSSRGSSYEQYF	TGTGCCAGCTCCTCCTCACGGGGGAGCTCCTACGAGCAGTACTTC
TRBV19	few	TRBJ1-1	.	CASSRGRLEAFF	TGTGCCAGTAGTCGGGGACGATTAGAAGCTTTCTTT
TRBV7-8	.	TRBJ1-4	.	CASRQSGAMVVATNEKLFF	TGTGCCAGCAGGCAAAGTGGAGCTATGGTCGTTGCAACTAATGAAAAACTGTTTTTT
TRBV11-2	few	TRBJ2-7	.	CASSLEGASYEQYF	TGTGCCAGCAGCTTAGAAGGGGCTTCCTACGAGCAGTACTTC
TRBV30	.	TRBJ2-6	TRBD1	CAGQTGEVSGANVLTF	TGTGCCGGACAGACAGGGGAAGTTTCTGGGGCCAACGTCCTGACTTTC
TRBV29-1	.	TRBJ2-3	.	CSVDRTNTDTQYF	TGCAGCGTTGATCGGACTAACACAGATACGCAGTATTTT
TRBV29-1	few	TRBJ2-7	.	CSVTGPFYEQYF	TGCAGCGTTACTGGGCCCTTCTACGAGCAGTACTTC
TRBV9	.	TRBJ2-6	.	CASSVAGSPFSGANVLTF	TGTGCCAGCAGCGTAGCGGGGTCGCCGTTCTCTGGGGCCAACGTCCTGACTTTC
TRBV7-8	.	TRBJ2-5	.	CASSLEVVGTQYF	TGTGCCAGCAGCTTAGAGGTGGTTGGGACCCAGTACTTC
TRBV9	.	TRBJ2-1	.	CASSVQWLANYNEQFF	TGTGCCAGCAGCGTACAGTGGCTAGCCAACTACAATGAGCAGTTCTTC
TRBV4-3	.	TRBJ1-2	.	CASSQDLAVHSGYTF	TGCGCCAGCAGCCAAGATTTAGCAGTTCACTCTGGCTACACCTTC
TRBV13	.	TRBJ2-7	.	CASSILGRAEQYF	TGTGCCAGCAGCATCCTGGGTCGAGCTGAGCAGTACTTC
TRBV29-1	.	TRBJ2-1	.	CSVEEWGARSLNEQFF	TGCAGCGTTGAAGAATGGGGGGCCAGGAGTCTTAATGAGCAGTTCTTC
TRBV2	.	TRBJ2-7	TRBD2	CASRASSGSYEQYF	TGTGCCAGCAGGGCCTCTAGCGGCTCCTACGAGCAGTACTTC
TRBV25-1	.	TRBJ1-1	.	CASSDLLTEAFF	TGTGCCAGCAGTGACCTACTTACTGAAGCTTTCTTT
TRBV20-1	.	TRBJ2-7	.	CSAPKGGEQYF	TGCAGTGCTCCTAAGGGAGGCGAGCAGTACTTC
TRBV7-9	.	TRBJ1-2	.	CASSMAIQNYGYTF	TGTGCCAGCAGCATGGCCATACAGAACTATGGCTACACCTTC
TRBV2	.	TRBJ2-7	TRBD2	CASRSTVSGGRLSYEQYF	TGTGCCAGCAGGAGCACGGTTAGCGGGGGCCGTCTGTCCTACGAGCAGTACTTC
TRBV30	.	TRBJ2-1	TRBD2	CAWSVPPGGAADEQFF	TGTGCCTGGAGTGTACCTCCGGGGGGGGCCGCGGATGAGCAGTTCTTC
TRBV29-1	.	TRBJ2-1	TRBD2	CSVEARTSGVRNEQFF	TGCAGCGTTGAAGCCCGGACTAGCGGGGTTCGAAATGAGCAGTTCTTC
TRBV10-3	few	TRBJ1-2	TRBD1	CASRISMGQNYGYTF	TGTGCCAGCAGGATTTCCATGGGACAGAACTATGGCTACACCTTC
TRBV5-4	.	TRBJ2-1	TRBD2	CASSGPGLAPEQFF	TGTGCCAGCAGCGGACCGGGACTAGCGCCTGAGCAGTTCTTC
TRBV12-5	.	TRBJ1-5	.	CASGLGGNNQPQHF	TGTGCTAGTGGTCTTGGGGGTAACAATCAGCCCCAGCATTTT
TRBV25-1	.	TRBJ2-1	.	CASRPDIDQRNEQFF	TGTGCCAGCAGACCCGACATCGACCAACGGAATGAGCAGTTCTTC
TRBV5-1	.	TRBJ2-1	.	CASSLAGLALNRNEQFF	TGCGCCAGCAGCTTGGCCGGGCTGGCACTAAATCGCAATGAGCAGTTCTTC
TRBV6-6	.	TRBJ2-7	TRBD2	CASSYRRGERDSGSF	TGTGCCAGCAGTTACCGCCGCGGGGAGCGGGATAGTGGGTCCTTC
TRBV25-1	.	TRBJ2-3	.	CASSPSPTDTQYF	TGTGCCAGCAGTCCCTCCCCAACAGATACGCAGTATTTT
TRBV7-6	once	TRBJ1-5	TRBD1	CASSAPGQGVGQPQHF	TGTGCCAGCAGCGCCCCGGGACAGGGGGTGGGTCAGCCCCAGCATTTT
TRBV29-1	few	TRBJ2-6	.	CSVDTVLSGANVLTF	TGCAGCGTTGACACAGTGCTCTCTGGGGCCAACGTCCTGACTTTC
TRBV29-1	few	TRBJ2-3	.	CSVELLDGARDTQYF	TGCAGCGTTGAACTCTTGGACGGAGCCAGGGATACGCAGTATTTT
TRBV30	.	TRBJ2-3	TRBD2	CAWSGLAGGRDTQYF	TGTGCCTGGAGTGGACTAGCGGGGGGGCGGGATACGCAGTATTTT
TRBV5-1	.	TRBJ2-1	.	CASSFQGTDEQFF	TGCGCCAGCAGCTTCCAGGGAACCGATGAGCAGTTCTTC
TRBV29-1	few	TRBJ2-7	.	CSVGRSYEQYF	TGCAGCGTTGGCAGGTCCTACGAGCAGTACTTC
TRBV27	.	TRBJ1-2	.	CASSQREGYGYTF	TGTGCCAGCAGTCAGCGAGAGGGGTATGGCTACACCTTC
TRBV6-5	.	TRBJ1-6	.	CASSYSTASPLHF	TGTGCCAGCAGTTATAGCACAGCTTCACCCCTCCACTTT
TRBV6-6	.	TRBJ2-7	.	CASSRQDEQYF	TGTGCCAGCAGTCGCCAGGACGAGCAGTACTTC
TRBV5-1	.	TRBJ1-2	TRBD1	CASSHRDSSKGYTF	TGCGCCAGCTCTCACCGGGACAGCTCGAAAGGCTACACCTTC
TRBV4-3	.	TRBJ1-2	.	CASSQLVGGIGYGYTF	TGCGCCAGCAGCCAACTAGTGGGGGGCATCGGGTATGGCTACACCTTC
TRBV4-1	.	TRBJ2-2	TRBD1	CASRKGQGAGELFF	TGCGCCAGCAGGAAGGGACAGGGAGCCGGGGAGCTGTTTTTT
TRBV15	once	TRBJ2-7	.	CATSRGGQQYEQYF	TGTGCCACCAGCAGAGGTGGCCAGCAGTACGAGCAGTACTTC
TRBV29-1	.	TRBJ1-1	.	CSVARNFEAFF	TGCAGCGTTGCCCGAAACTTTGAAGCTTTCTTT
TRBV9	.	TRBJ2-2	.	CASSDRDKNTGELFF	TGTGCCAGCAGCGACCGGGACAAGAACACCGGGGAGCTGTTTTTT
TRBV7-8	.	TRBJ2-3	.	CASSFSQGTDTQYF	TGTGCCAGCAGCTTCAGTCAGGGCACAGATACGCAGTATTTT
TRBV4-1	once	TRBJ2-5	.	CASSHLTGHGVETQYF	TGCGCCAGCAGCCATCTTACTGGGCATGGCGTGGAGACCCAGTACTTC
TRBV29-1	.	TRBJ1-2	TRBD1	CSAVTGVNYGYTF	TGCAGCGCCGTCACAGGGGTCAACTATGGCTACACCTTC